A selection of T cell receptor beta chains follows, all from one sample in a study of T cells after yellow fever vaccination. MiXCR, run by TCRdb on the 5' RACE reads, gives a single entry per CDR3 protein. The table includes around 590,000 distinct CDR3 sequences, 12% detected once. Sequencing used PBMCs, obtained on the day of the yellow fever booster vaccination. The receptors shown here come from a man aged 25-40 years who received the YFV17D yellow fever vaccine. Each CDR3 is given with its conserved first and last residue. A D gene is named only where the DNA matches it firmly. The listing skips clone size in some rows; elsewhere it reads once, few, many or a size class.

-	TRBJ2-6	TRBV19	-	TGTGCCAGTAGTATAGATACGGGCACTGGGGCCAACGTCCTGACTTTC	CASSIDTGTGANVLTF
-	TRBJ2-7	TRBV12-3/TRBV12-4	few	TGTGCCAGCAGCCCTCGGGCTCCTCTCGAGCAGTACTTC	CASSPRAPLEQYF
-	TRBJ2-5	TRBV7-9	few	TGTGCCAGCAGCTTCCCCGGGGTTGAGACCCAGTACTTC	CASSFPGVETQYF
TRBD1	TRBJ1-1	TRBV5-1	many	TGCGCCAGCAGGAGCGGGACAGGGTACATGAACACTGAAGCTTTCTTT	CASRSGTGYMNTEAFF
-	TRBJ2-2	TRBV19	many	TGTGCCAGTAGTATCGAGGGGCTTATGAACACCGGGGAGCTGTTTTTT	CASSIEGLMNTGELFF
-	TRBJ2-5	TRBV5-1	-	TGCGCCAGCAGCTTGGCACAGGCAAAATGGGAGACCCAGTACTTC	CASSLAQAKWETQYF
TRBD2	TRBJ2-7	TRBV12-3/TRBV12-4	-	TGTGCCAGCAGTGGACTAGCGGAGGGGTTGGTATTCTTC	CASSGLAEGLVFF
-	TRBJ2-5	TRBV5-1	few	TGTGCCAGCAGCTTGGATATCCAAGAGACCCAGTACTTC	CASSLDIQETQYF
-	TRBJ1-2	TRBV5-5	few	TGTGCCAGCAGCTTAGTCCAAATCTATGGCTACACCTTC	CASSLVQIYGYTF
-	TRBJ2-1	TRBV6-5	few	TGTGCCAGCAGTTACGGGACGGGAAACTATGAGCAGTTCTTC	CASSYGTGNYEQFF
-	TRBJ2-7	TRBV5-1	many	TGCGCCAGCAGCTTGCGGGGAGCCGGCGAGCAGTACTTC	CASSLRGAGEQYF
-	TRBJ2-2	TRBV5-6	few	TGTGCCAGCAGCCACCAGGCCGGGGAGCTGTTTTTT	CASSHQAGELFF
TRBD1	TRBJ2-7	TRBV29-1	few	TGCAGCGTTGTGACAGGGGGAAACTACGAGCAGTACTTC	CSVVTGGNYEQYF
-	TRBJ2-7	TRBV28	few	TGTGCCAGCAGTTTTTCAGTAGGACGGGACTACGAGCAGTACTTC	CASSFSVGRDYEQYF
-	TRBJ2-7	TRBV28	few	TGTGCCAGCAGTTCAGGGACTTTACATCCGTCCCGATACGAGCAGTACTTC	CASSSGTLHPSRYEQYF
TRBD2	TRBJ2-3	TRBV7-2	few	TGTGCCAGCAGCCAAGGGACTAGCGGGAGGAGTTATACGCAGTATTTT	CASSQGTSGRSYTQYF
TRBD2	TRBJ2-1	TRBV7-6	few	TGTGCCAGCAGTTGGACTAGCGGACATCTCAATGAGCAGTTCTTC	CASSWTSGHLNEQFF
TRBD1	TRBJ1-1	TRBV24-1	few	TGTGCCACCAGTGATCCCGACAGGGGAACTGAAGCTTTCTTT	CATSDPDRGTEAFF
-	TRBJ1-1	TRBV6-5	-	TGTGCCAGCAGTTACTCGAGGGGGACCGCGAACACTGAAGCTTTCTTT	CASSYSRGTANTEAFF
-	TRBJ2-3	TRBV14	few	TGTGCCAGCAGCCAAAAAACGGTACACACAGATACGCAGTATTTT	CASSQKTVHTDTQYF
-	TRBJ2-1	TRBV29-1	few	TGCAGCGGGACCGGACACGGGCAGTTCTTC	CSGTGHGQFF
TRBD2	TRBJ2-5	TRBV11-2	few	TGTGCCAGCAGCTTAGGCCCCCTGTCTGAGCGGGAGTTCGATGAGACCCAGTACTTC	CASSLGPLSEREFDETQYF
TRBD2	TRBJ2-1	TRBV7-8	-	TGTGCCAGCAGGTCCACTAGCGCCACGCCCTGGGAGCAGTTCTTC	CASRSTSATPWEQFF
-	TRBJ1-2	TRBV29-1	few	TGCAGCGTTGATCAGGGGATCTATGGCTACACCTTC	CSVDQGIYGYTF
-	TRBJ1-4	TRBV7-2	many	TGTGCCAGCAGCTTCACAGGCGCTAATGAAAAACTGTTTTTT	CASSFTGANEKLFF
TRBD2	TRBJ2-3	TRBV7-2	many	TGTGCCAGCAGCTTACCTAGCGGGAGTTCAGATACGCAGTATTTT	CASSLPSGSSDTQYF
-	TRBJ2-2	TRBV10-3	few	TGTGCCATCAGTGAATTAACCGGGGAGCTGTTTTTT	CAISELTGELFF
-	TRBJ2-3	TRBV9	many	TGTGCCAGCAGCGGTGACACAGATACGCAGTATTTT	CASSGDTDTQYF
-	TRBJ1-1	TRBV7-9	many	TGTGCCAGCAGCATATCGACAGGGAACACTGAAGCTTTCTTT	CASSISTGNTEAFF
-	TRBJ2-7	TRBV29-1	few	TGCAGCGTTGGGCGGGACTCCTACGAGCAGTACTTC	CSVGRDSYEQYF
-	TRBJ2-1	TRBV5-1	few	TGCGCCAGCAGCTCCGACACGAAATCCTACAATGAGCAGTTCTTC	CASSSDTKSYNEQFF
-	TRBJ2-3	TRBV7-6	-	TGTGCCAGCAGTATGGCCACAGGGAAGACAGATACGCAGTATTTT	CASSMATGKTDTQYF
-	TRBJ1-2	TRBV12-3/TRBV12-4	-	TGTGCCACCTTCCCCGACCGGCGGGGTGGCTACACCTTC	CATFPDRRGGYTF
-	TRBJ1-1	TRBV5-5	-	TGTGCCAGCAGCTTTGGGTTGTGGGCTTTCTTT	CASSFGLWAFF
TRBD1	TRBJ2-7	TRBV6-2/TRBV6-3	-	TGTGCCAGCAGTTACGAATCCGGGACAGTCTCCTACGAGCAGTACTTC	CASSYESGTVSYEQYF
-	TRBJ2-5	TRBV18	few	TGTGCCAGCTCACCACCGGGGGGTACCCAGGGGCAAGAGACCCAGTACTTC	CASSPPGGTQGQETQYF
-	TRBJ2-1	TRBV7-2	few	TGTGCCAGCAGCTCCTTAGCGGTTGGAAATGAGCAGTTCTTC	CASSSLAVGNEQFF
-	TRBJ2-2	TRBV4-3	-	TGCGCCAGCAGCGCCCGGGTCCACCTGAACACCGGGGAGCTGTTTTTT	CASSARVHLNTGELFF
TRBD1	TRBJ2-1	TRBV5-1	-	TGCGCCAGCAGAGGAGCAGGGGGCAGGGATGATGAGCAGTTCTTC	CASRGAGGRDDEQFF
-	TRBJ2-7	TRBV7-2	few	TGTGCCAGCAGCACTCCTATTACAGGGTTTTCCTACGAGCAGTACTTC	CASSTPITGFSYEQYF
-	TRBJ2-4	TRBV12-3/TRBV12-4	few	TGTGCCAGCAGTCTCAACCTCAGAAACATTCAGTACTTC	CASSLNLRNIQYF
TRBD2	TRBJ2-1	TRBV4-3	few	TGCGCCAGCAGCCAGGAAACAATAGCGGGAAGGGCCTACAATGAGCAGTTCTTC	CASSQETIAGRAYNEQFF
-	TRBJ2-5	TRBV7-6	few	TGTGCCAGCAGCTTAAGGGCGTGGGGGTACCAAGAGACCCAGTACTTC	CASSLRAWGYQETQYF
-	TRBJ2-2	TRBV24-1	-	TGTGCCACCAGTGATCCGGGAAGGAACACCGGGGAGCTGTTTTTT	CATSDPGRNTGELFF
TRBD2	TRBJ2-3	TRBV5-1	-	TGCGCCAGCAGCCCTGGACTAGCGGGACACACAGATACGCAGTATTTT	CASSPGLAGHTDTQYF
TRBD1	TRBJ2-2	TRBV30	-	TGTGCCTGGAGCCTACCCCGGACAGGGAGAACCGGGGAGCTGTTTTTT	CAWSLPRTGRTGELFF
TRBD2	TRBJ2-1	TRBV5-1	few	TGCGCCAGCAGCTTCCAACTAGCGGGAGTCAATGAGCAGTTCTTC	CASSFQLAGVNEQFF
-	TRBJ1-1	TRBV30	-	TGTGCCTGGAGTGTAAAGGGCGGTAACACTGAAGCTTTCTTT	CAWSVKGGNTEAFF